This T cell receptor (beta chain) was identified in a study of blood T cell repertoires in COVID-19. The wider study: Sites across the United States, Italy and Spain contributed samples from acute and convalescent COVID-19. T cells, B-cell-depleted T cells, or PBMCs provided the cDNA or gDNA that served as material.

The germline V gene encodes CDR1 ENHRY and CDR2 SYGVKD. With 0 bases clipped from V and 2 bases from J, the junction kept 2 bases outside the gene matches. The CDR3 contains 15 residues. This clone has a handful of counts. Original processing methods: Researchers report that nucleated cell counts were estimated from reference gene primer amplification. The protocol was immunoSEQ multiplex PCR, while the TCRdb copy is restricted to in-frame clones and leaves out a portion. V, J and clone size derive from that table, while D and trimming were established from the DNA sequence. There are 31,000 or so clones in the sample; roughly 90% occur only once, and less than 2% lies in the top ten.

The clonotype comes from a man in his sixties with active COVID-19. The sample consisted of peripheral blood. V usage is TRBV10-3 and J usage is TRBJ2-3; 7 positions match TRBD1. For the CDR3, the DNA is TGTGCCATCAGTGAGTCAGGGACAGCCACAGATACGCAGTATTTT. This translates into CAISESGTATDTQYF.